These 28 T cell receptor beta chains share one sample of origin, sequenced in a study of PD-1 blockade in mismatch repair-deficient tumors (dated by TCRdb to the late 2010s). Library generation was performed with the immunoSEQ multiplex PCR assay. Entries here come from immuneACCESS through TCRdb and include only in-frame sequences with V and J called. Some clones fail to appear in such tables; in the studies checked, an unresolved V gene covers under half of the shortfall, and the cause of the remainder is unknown. The sample table lists under 150,000 clones, 70% to 90% of them with a count of one. The ten largest clonotypes hold roughly 14% of the sample. The starting material was peripheral blood, obtained 44 weeks after starting pembrolizumab. These receptors originate from an adult with mismatch repair-deficient cancer.

Details on this clone: One end of the junction does not line up with germline, which may come from a read error. V gene TRBV7-9 combines with J gene TRBJ2-7; D is perhaps TRBD2 (7 bases). Per germline, CDR1 SEHNR and CDR2 FQNEAQ (reference sequence). CDR3 length equals 13 residues. The DNA for the CDR3 is TGTGCCAGCAGCTTAGCGGCGGGGGCAGATGTGGACTTC. Translation: CASSLAAGADVDF.

The J gene is TRBJ2-5, the V gene TRBV10-3; maybe TRBD2 (6 bases). CDR3 length: 12 residues. Germline values: CDR1 ENHRY, CDR2 SYGVKD. Trimming cost V 10 bases and J 2 bases, with 11 bases left between them. The chain's CDR3 is CATRDFQETQYF. The CDR3, as DNA: TGTGCCACCCGGGACTTTCAAGAGACCCAGTACTTC.

The chain employs TRBV5-1 and TRBJ2-2; 7 positions agree with TRBD2. The CDR3 covers 16 residues. After removal of 5 bases from V and 0 bases from J, the junction contained 7 bases not matched to a gene. The germline gives CDR1 SGHRS, CDR2 YFSETQ. DNA for the CDR3: TGCGCCAGCAGGATTAGCGGGTTAACGAACACCGGGGAGCTGTTTTTT. Translating gives CASRISGLTNTGELFF. The whole variable domain, remainder taken from reference TRBV5-1 and TRBJ2-2, is KAGVTQTPRYLIKTRGQQVTLSCSPISGHRSVSWYQQTPGQGLQFLFEYFSETQRNKGNFPGRFSGRQFSNSRSEMNVSTLELGDSALYLCASRISGLTNTGELFFGEGSRLTVL.

The rearrangement links TRBV27 to TRBJ2-7, with a possible D match to TRBD2 (5 bases). V lost 4 bases and J lost 7, with 17 bases in between. The germline V gene encodes CDR1 MNHEY and CDR2 SMNVEV (reference sequence). This CDR3 has 14 amino acids. The CDR3 loop reads CASSSVATEREQYF. CDR3 nucleotide sequence: TGTGCCAGCAGTTCGGTGGCGACCGAGCGGGAGCAGTACTTC.

This sequence joins TRBV12-5 and TRBJ1-1, with D possibly TRBD1 on 5 matching bases. The germline V and J ends were trimmed by 2 bases and 5 bases, with 9 bases remaining between them. The CDR3 spans 13 residues. Germline loops: CDR1 LGHNT, CDR2 FRNRAP. The CDR3 coding sequence is TGTGCTAGTGGTTTGATAGAGGGGACTGAAGCTTTCTTT. This translates into CASGLIEGTEAFF.

The chain carries TRBV4-1 and TRBJ2-3; TRBD2 might be the D (6 bases). There are 17 residues in the CDR3. V shed 2 bases and J shed 0 bases, with 15 bases lying between them. CDR1 and CDR2 from the germline V gene are MGHRA and YSYEKL. The CDR3 spells CASSQPRRGSSTDTQYF. The DNA of the CDR3 is TGCGCCAGCAGCCAACCGAGGAGGGGCTCTAGCACAGATACGCAGTATTTT.

Only a few counts were recorded for this clone. The chain is built from TRBV5-1 and TRBJ2-7; maybe TRBD2 (6 bases). V was clipped by 4 bases and J by 5 bases, with 13 bases between them. The CDR3 runs to 13 residues. Germline CDR1 reads SGHRS; CDR2 reads YFSETQ. CDR3 in DNA: TGCGCCAGCAGCCGCGGGACGACCCACGAGCAGTACTTC. Protein product: CASSRGTTHEQYF.

The chain combines TRBV6-5 with TRBJ2-7; D might be TRBD2 (6 bases). Trimming left V 5 bases short and J 4 bases short, with 12 bases between. This CDR3 region has 13 residues. Germline assignment: CDR1 MNHEY and CDR2 SVGAGI. The CDR3 loop reads CASSPGLLYEQYF. CDR3 coding DNA: TGTGCCAGCAGTCCGGGACTGCTTTACGAGCAGTACTTC.

This clone appeared once. The V gene is TRBV27, the J gene TRBJ2-3; TRBD1 might be the D (5 bases). The ends were cut back, 2 bases at V and 1 base at J, with 22 bases in the middle. The CDR3 consists of 19 residues. Germline V gene data show CDR1 as MNHEY and CDR2 as SMNVEV (reference sequence). The CDR3 region is CASSLISPVGALGTDTQYF. CDR3 nucleotide sequence: TGTGCCAGCAGTTTAATTTCTCCCGTAGGGGCGCTTGGCACAGATACGCAGTATTTT.

CDR3 coding DNA: TGTGCCAGCAGCTCCGCCAGGACTAACACAGATACGCAGTATTTT. Translated: CASSSARTNTDTQYF. The gene calls are TRBV7-9 and TRBJ2-3, with D possibly matching TRBD2 (6 bases). Germline-derived CDR1 and CDR2 are SEHNR and FQNEAQ (reference sequence). V lost 4 bases and J lost 2, with 13 bases in between. The CDR3 has 15 amino acids.

CDR3 bases: TGTGCCAGCAGCTTACTTGGCAGTCGGGAGCAGTACTTC. Its protein product is CASSLLGSREQYF. This chain links TRBV7-8 with TRBJ2-7; no reliable D call. The germline V gene has CDR1 SGHVS and CDR2 FQNEAQ. V was trimmed by 2 bases and J by 7 bases, leaving 12 bases between them. The CDR3 consists of 13 residues.

V usage is TRBV19 and J usage is TRBJ2-7; 8 positions agree with TRBD2. The CDR3 spans 15 residues. Germline V gene data show CDR1 as LNHDA and CDR2 as SQIVND (reference sequence). The junction had 11 bases not matched to a gene; V was cut back by 6 bases and J by 4 bases. CDR3: CASSPGSGSGYEQYF. Here the CDR3 DNA reads TGTGCCAGTAGCCCCGGAAGCGGGAGCGGGTACGAGCAGTACTTC. Based on the CDR3 plus reference TRBV19 and TRBJ2-7, the full variable domain is DGGITQSPKYLFRKEGQNVTLSCEQNLNHDAMYWYRQDPGQGLRLIYYSQIVNDFQKGDIAEGYSVSREKKESFPLTVTSAQKNPTAFYLCASSPGSGSGYEQYFGPGTRLTVT.

The chain links TRBV7-8 to TRBJ2-3, with D uncertain. In germline, CDR1 is SGHVS, CDR2 FQNEAQ. The CDR3 sequence is 14 residues long. The ends were cut back, 5 bases at V and 3 bases at J, with 12 bases in the middle. This CDR3 is CASSLFEATDTQYF. The DNA of the CDR3 is TGTGCCAGCAGCCTTTTTGAGGCAACAGATACGCAGTATTTT.

This clone was picked up many times. The chain's CDR3 is CASSYSVRAGANVLTF. The CDR3 DNA reads as TGTGCCAGCAGTTACTCTGTCCGGGCTGGGGCCAACGTCCTGACTTTC. The chain has TRBV6-5 and TRBJ2-6; no firm D call. Trimming pared 0 bases from V and 2 bases from J, leaving 8 bases between. This CDR3 spans 16 amino acids. Germline V gene data show CDR1 as MNHEY and CDR2 as SVGAGI.

The chain combines TRBV28 with TRBJ2-7, with a possible D match to TRBD2 (6 bases). V lost 4 bases to trimming and J lost 0 bases, with 13 bases between them. The CDR3 consists of 15 residues. Germline V gives CDR1 MDHEN, CDR2 SYDVKM. CDR3 sequence (DNA): TGTGCCAGCAGTTCGGGGGACCTTTCCTCCTACGAGCAGTACTTC. Its translation is CASSSGDLSSYEQYF.

V is TRBV11-2 and J is TRBJ2-7; 8 bases line up with TRBD2. The germline V gene encodes CDR1 SGHAT and CDR2 FQNNGV. V gave up 0 bases and J gave up 3 bases; unmatched junction bases: 10. This CDR3 spans 17 amino acids. The chain's CDR3 is CASSLEKLAGGFYEQYF. DNA for the CDR3: TGTGCCAGCAGCTTAGAAAAGCTAGCGGGCGGTTTCTACGAGCAGTACTTC. The complete variable domain, with remaining parts taken from reference TRBV11-2 and TRBJ2-7, reads EAGVAQSPRYKIIEKRQSVAFWCNPISGHATLYWYQQILGQGPKLLIQFQNNGVVDDSQLPKDRFSAERLKGVDSTLKIQPAKLEDSAVYLCASSLEKLAGGFYEQYFGPGTRLTVT.

The chain couples TRBV5-1 to TRBJ1-1; tentative D call: TRBD1 (6 bases). Germline CDR1 SGHRS, CDR2 YFSETQ. The CDR3 runs 13 residues. Trimming left V 5 bases short and J 5 bases short, with 13 bases between. The CDR3 sequence is CASRTGLGTEAFF. The DNA for the CDR3 is TGCGCCAGCAGGACAGGCCTGGGGACTGAAGCTTTCTTT.

The V gene is TRBV9, the J gene TRBJ2-5, with TRBD2 matching 11 bases. The J segment lost 1 base and the V segment lost 0 bases, leaving 2 bases of the junction unmatched. This CDR3 comprises 16 residues. Germline-derived CDR1 and CDR2 are SGDLS and YYNGEE. CDR3 amino acids: CASSVGGTSGQETQYF. In nucleotides, the CDR3 is TGTGCCAGCAGCGTAGGAGGGACTAGCGGCCAAGAGACCCAGTACTTC.

The V and J genes are TRBV5-6 and TRBJ2-5; 9 nucleotides line up with TRBD1. The J call may be in error: the DNA end matches TRBJ2-7 better. This CDR3 contains 19 residues. CDR1 is SGHDT and CDR2 is YYEEEE in the germline V gene. CDR3 nucleotide sequence: TGTGCCAGCAGCTTGGCAAGATTGGGTGCCGGGACAGGGAACTACGAGCAGTACTTC. Amino acids: CASSLARLGAGTGNYEQYF.

The chain carries TRBV11-2 and TRBJ2-7; D is possibly TRBD1 (6 bases). The CDR3 runs 13 residues. The germline V gene encodes CDR1 SGHAT and CDR2 FQNNGV. Trimming took 5 bases from V and 6 from J, leaving 14 bases between them. The CDR3 coding sequence is TGTGCCAGCAGCATTAACAGGGTCTCCGAGCAGTACTTC. Amino acid sequence: CASSINRVSEQYF.

The chain carries TRBV11-3 and TRBJ1-4; TRBD1 aligns across 7 bases. Germline-derived CDR1 and CDR2 are SGHNT and YENEEA. The CDR3 sequence is 14 residues long. V shed 4 bases and J 5 bases; nucleotides not matched to a gene: 4. The CDR3 DNA reads as TGTGCCAGCAGCTCCGGGACAGAGAATGAAAAACTGTTTTTT. Translation gives CASSSGTENEKLFF.

V is TRBV15 and J is TRBJ2-7, with TRBD1 identical over 7 bases. V lost 1 base and J lost 7; bases outside the gene matches: 13. The CDR3 runs 16 residues. Per germline, CDR1 LNHNV and CDR2 YYDKDF (reference sequence). The CDR3 loop reads CATSRVQRTGWGEQYF. DNA of the CDR3: TGTGCCACCAGCAGAGTCCAACGGACAGGCTGGGGGGAGCAGTACTTC.

The chain carries TRBV9 and TRBJ2-1; unclear D gene. The CDR3 runs to 16 residues. V lost 3 bases and J lost 0, with 13 bases in between. Germline V lookup: CDR1 SGDLS, CDR2 YYNGEE. Here the CDR3 reads CASSGSTESSYNEQFF. The CDR3 DNA sequence: TGTGCCAGCAGCGGGTCAACCGAGAGCTCCTACAATGAGCAGTTCTTC.

The chain recombines TRBV7-9 with TRBJ2-5; 11 bases agree with TRBD2. This CDR3 comprises 17 residues. The trim removed 4 bases at V and 7 bases at J, leaving 14 bases unmatched. Germline CDR1 is SEHNR and CDR2 is FQNEAQ (reference sequence). Here the CDR3 DNA reads TGTGCCAGCAGCTCAGTAGCGGGAGGGCTTCTCCAGGTGACCCAGTACTTC. Translation gives CASSSVAGGLLQVTQYF.

This chain uses TRBV6-6 with TRBJ1-2, with D possibly being TRBD1 (5 bases). Germline loops: CDR1 MNHNY, CDR2 SVGAGI (reference sequence). The CDR3 runs 14 residues. The V gene lost 6 bases and the J gene lost 4 bases, with 15 bases spanning the gap. Written as DNA, the CDR3 is TGTGCCAGCAGGCCAACGGGACGGCGCTATGGCTACACCTTC. Translated: CASRPTGRRYGYTF.

This chain uses TRBV7-9 with TRBJ2-7, with D hard to call. V shed 6 bases and J shed 2 bases, with 8 bases lying between them. CDR1 is SEHNR, CDR2 FQNEAQ, per germline (reference sequence). This CDR3 is 12 amino acids long. The CDR3 nucleotides read TGTGCCAGCAGTCATACAGCCTACGAGCAGTACTTC. Its translation is CASSHTAYEQYF.

For this clone: The sample holds other DNA sequences that translate to the same CDR3. This chain links TRBV2 with TRBJ2-5; 8 bases agree with TRBD1. The CDR3 runs to 14 residues. CDR1 and CDR2 from the germline V gene are SNHLY and FYNNEI. The junction had 4 bases not matched to a gene; V was cut back by 6 bases and J by 1 base. The CDR3 reads CASSRTGPQETQYF. CDR3 sequence (DNA): TGTGCCAGCAGCCGGACAGGGCCCCAAGAGACCCAGTACTTC.

The chain carries TRBV30 and TRBJ1-1; tentative D call: TRBD1 (5 bases). The CDR3 contains 13 residues. Germline V CDR1 and CDR2: GTSNPN, SVGIG (reference sequence). Trimming removed 3 bases at V and 4 bases at J, with 12 bases between. In DNA form, the CDR3 reads TGTGCCTGGAGGCGGGGGGTGAGCACTGAAGCTTTCTTT. This encodes CAWRRGVSTEAFF. Complete variable domain (other parts from reference TRBV30 and TRBJ1-1): SQTIHQWPATLVQPVGSPLSLECTVEGTSNPNLYWYRQAAGRGLQLLFYSVGIGQISSEVPQNLSASRPQDRQFILSSKKLLLSDSGFYLCAWRRGVSTEAFFGQGTRLTVV.